The source of this T cell receptor beta chain is a study of Graves' ophthalmopathy and Graves' hyperthyroidism. Amplifying from RNA transcripts, the study obtained TCR beta CDR3 regions. RT-PCR was first run with HTBI primers, then multiplex PCR in a second round. TCRdb re-derived calls from the multiplex PCR reads in MiXCR, one entry per CDR3 protein. The sample lists more than 550,000 distinct CDR3 sequences, roughly 39% occurring once. On this clonotype: This CDR3 is missing its conserved last phenylalanine or tryptophan, likely due to a read error. The limits of the CDR3 on the DNA are not certain, so only TCRdb's listed CDR3 is given.

The CDR3 adds up to 15 amino acids, both ends counted. CDR1 and CDR2 (germline): SGDLS, YYNGEE. Sequenced material: peripheral blood. This chain links TRBV9 with TRBJ1-6. The clonotype originates from an adult man with Graves' ophthalmopathy. CDR3 sequence reads: CVSSVEARGQETQYL.